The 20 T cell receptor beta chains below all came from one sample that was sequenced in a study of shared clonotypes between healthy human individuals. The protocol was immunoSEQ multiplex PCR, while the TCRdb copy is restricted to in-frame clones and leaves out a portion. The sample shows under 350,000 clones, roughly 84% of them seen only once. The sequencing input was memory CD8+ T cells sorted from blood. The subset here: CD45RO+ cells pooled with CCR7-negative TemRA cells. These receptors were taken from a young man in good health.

CDR3 sequence: CASSKRTGDNEQFF. The DNA for the CDR3 is TGTGCCAGCAGCAAGAGGACAGGGGACAATGAGCAGTTCTTC. V and J are TRBV27 and TRBJ2-1, with TRBD1 matching over 9 bases. The CDR3 runs 14 residues. The germline CDR1 and CDR2 sequences are MNHEY and SMNVEV (reference sequence). Unmatched junction bases numbered 5, after V lost 6 bases and J lost 5 bases.

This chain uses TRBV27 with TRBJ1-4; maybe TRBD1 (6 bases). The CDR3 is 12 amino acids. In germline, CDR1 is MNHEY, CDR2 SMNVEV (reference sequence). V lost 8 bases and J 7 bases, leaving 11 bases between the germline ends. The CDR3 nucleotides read TGTGCCAGCTCGGGGGCGGGTGAAAAACTGTTTTTT. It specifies CASSGAGEKLFF.

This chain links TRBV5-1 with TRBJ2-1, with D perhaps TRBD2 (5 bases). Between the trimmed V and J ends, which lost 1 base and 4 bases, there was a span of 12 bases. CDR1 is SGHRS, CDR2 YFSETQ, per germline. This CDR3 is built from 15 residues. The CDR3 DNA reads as TGCGCCAGCAGCTTGTCCGCGGCGGGTTACAATGAGCAGTTCTTC. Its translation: CASSLSAAGYNEQFF.

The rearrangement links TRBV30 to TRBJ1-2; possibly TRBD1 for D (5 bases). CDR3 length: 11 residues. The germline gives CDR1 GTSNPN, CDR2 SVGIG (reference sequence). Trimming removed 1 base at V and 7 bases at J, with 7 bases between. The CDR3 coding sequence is TGTGCCTGGAGTGAGGGGCGTGGCTACACCTTC. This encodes CAWSEGRGYTF.

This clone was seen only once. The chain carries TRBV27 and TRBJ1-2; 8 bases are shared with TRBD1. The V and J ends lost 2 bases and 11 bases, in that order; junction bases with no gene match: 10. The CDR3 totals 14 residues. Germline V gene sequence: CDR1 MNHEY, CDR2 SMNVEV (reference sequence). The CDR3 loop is CASSLGGQGEGYTF. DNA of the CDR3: TGTGCCAGCAGTTTAGGTGGACAGGGTGAGGGTTACACCTTC.

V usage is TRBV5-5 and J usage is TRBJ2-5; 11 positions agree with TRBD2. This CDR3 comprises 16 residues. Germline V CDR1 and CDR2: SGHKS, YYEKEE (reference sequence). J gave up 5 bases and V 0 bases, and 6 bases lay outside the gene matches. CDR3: CASSLELAGGRETQYF. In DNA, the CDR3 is TGTGCCAGCAGCTTGGAGCTAGCGGGGGGACGGGAGACCCAGTACTTC.

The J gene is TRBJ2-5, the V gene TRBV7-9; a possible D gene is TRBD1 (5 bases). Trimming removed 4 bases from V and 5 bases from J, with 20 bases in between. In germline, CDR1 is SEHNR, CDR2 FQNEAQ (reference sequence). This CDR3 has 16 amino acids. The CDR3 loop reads CASSSHTIGAAETQYF. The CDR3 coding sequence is TGTGCCAGCAGCTCCCACACGATAGGGGCCGCGGAGACCCAGTACTTC.

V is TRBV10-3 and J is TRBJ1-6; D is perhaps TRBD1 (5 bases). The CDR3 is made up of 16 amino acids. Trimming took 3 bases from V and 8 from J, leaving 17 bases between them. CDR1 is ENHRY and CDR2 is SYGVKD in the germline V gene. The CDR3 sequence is CAISDVSQGRDSPLHF. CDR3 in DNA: TGTGCCATCAGTGATGTATCTCAGGGTCGAGATTCACCCCTCCACTTT.

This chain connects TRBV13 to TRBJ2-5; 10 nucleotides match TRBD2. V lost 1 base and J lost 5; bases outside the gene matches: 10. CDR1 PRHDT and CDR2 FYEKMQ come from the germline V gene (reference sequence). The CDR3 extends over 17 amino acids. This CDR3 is CASSLDWTSGVGETQYF. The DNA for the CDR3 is TGTGCCAGCAGCTTAGATTGGACTAGCGGAGTGGGGGAGACCCAGTACTTC.

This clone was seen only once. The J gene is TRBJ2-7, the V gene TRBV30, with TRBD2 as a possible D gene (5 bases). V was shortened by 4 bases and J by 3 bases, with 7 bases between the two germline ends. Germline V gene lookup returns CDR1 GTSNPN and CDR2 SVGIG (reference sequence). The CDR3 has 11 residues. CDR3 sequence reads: CAWTTIYEQYF. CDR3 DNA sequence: TGTGCCTGGACGACTATCTACGAGCAGTACTTC. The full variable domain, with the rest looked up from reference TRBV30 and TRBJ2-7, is SQTIHQWPATLVQPVGSPLSLECTVEGTSNPNLYWYRQAAGRGLQLLFYSVGIGQISSEVPQNLSASRPQDRQFILSSKKLLLSDSGFYLCAWTTIYEQYFGPGTRLTVT.

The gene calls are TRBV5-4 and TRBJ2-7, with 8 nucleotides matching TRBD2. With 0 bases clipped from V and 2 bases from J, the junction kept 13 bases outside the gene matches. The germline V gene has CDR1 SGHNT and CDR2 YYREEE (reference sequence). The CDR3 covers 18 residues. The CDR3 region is CASSLGFRPGGRTYEQYF. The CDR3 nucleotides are TGTGCCAGCAGCTTGGGCTTTAGACCCGGCGGGAGGACCTACGAGCAGTACTTC.

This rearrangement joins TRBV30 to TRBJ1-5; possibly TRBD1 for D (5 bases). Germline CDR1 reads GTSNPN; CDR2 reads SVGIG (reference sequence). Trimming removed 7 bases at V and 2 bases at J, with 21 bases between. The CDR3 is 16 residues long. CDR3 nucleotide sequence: TGTGCCTCTAACAAAACAGGTCCCCCTGGCAATCAGCCCCAGCATTTT. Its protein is CASNKTGPPGNQPQHF.

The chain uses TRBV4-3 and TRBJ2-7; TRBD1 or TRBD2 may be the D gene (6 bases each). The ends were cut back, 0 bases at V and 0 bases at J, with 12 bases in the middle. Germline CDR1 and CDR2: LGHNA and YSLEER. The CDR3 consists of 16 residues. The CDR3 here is CASSQDRGADSYEQYF. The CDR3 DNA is TGCGCCAGCAGCCAAGATAGGGGGGCAGACTCCTACGAGCAGTACTTC.

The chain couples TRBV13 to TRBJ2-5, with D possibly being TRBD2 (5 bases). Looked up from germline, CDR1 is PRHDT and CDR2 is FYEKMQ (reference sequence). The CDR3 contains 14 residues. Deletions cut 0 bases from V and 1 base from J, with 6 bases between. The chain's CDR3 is CASSLGSGQETQYF. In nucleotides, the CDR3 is TGTGCCAGCAGCTTAGGAAGCGGCCAAGAGACCCAGTACTTC.

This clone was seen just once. The CDR3 spells CASSSGTAYEQYF. The CDR3 DNA sequence: TGTGCCAGCAGCTCCGGGACAGCCTACGAGCAGTACTTC. J is TRBJ2-7 and V is TRBV11-2; 7 bases are shared with TRBD1. The CDR3 runs to 13 residues. The germline V gene encodes CDR1 SGHAT and CDR2 FQNNGV. Trimming cost V 4 bases and J 2 bases; bases outside gene matches: 2. Together with reference TRBV11-2 and TRBJ2-7, the CDR3 gives the full variable domain: EAGVAQSPRYKIIEKRQSVAFWCNPISGHATLYWYQQILGQGPKLLIQFQNNGVVDDSQLPKDRFSAERLKGVDSTLKIQPAKLEDSAVYLCASSSGTAYEQYFGPGTRLTVT.

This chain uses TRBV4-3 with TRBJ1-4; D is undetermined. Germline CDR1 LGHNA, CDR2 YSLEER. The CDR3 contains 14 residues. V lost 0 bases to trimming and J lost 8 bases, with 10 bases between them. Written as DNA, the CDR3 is TGCGCCAGCAGCCAAGACAGTATGGGGGAAAAACTGTTTTTT. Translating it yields CASSQDSMGEKLFF.

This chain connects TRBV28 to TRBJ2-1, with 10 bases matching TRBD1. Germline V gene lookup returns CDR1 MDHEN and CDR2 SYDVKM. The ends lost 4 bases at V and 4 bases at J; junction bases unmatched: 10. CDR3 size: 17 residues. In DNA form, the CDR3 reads TGTGCCAGCAGTTCCCCACCAGGGGACAGGGGTTACAATGAGCAGTTCTTC. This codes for CASSSPPGDRGYNEQFF.

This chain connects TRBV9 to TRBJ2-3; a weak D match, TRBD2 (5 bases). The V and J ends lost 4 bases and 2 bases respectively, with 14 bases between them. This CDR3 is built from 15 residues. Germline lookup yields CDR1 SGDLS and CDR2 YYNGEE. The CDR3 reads CASSPRGIFTDTQYF. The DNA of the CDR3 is TGTGCCAGCAGCCCCCGGGGAATATTCACAGATACGCAGTATTTT.

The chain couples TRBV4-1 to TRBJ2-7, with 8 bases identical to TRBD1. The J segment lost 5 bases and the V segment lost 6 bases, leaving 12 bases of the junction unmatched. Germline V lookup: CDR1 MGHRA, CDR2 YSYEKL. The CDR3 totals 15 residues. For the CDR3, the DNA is TGCGCCAGCAGTCGGGGTACAGGGGGTCTCCACGAGCAGTACTTC. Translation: CASSRGTGGLHEQYF.

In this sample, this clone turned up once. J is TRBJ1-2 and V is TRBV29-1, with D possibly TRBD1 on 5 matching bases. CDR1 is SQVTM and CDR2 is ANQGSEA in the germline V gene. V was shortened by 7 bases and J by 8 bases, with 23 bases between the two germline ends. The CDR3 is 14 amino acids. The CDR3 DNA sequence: TGCAGCGCCGGTGGTGTCGGGGGGTTTGAGGGCTACACCTTC. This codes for CSAGGVGGFEGYTF.